This entry features one T cell receptor beta chain sequence. These data belong to a study of blood T cell repertoires in COVID-19. The junction had 3 bases not matched to a gene; V was cut back by 2 bases and J by 7 bases. Germline loops: CDR1 LGHDT, CDR2 YNNKEL (reference sequence). The CDR3 is made up of 14 amino acids. The table came from immunoSEQ multiplex PCR; TCRdb's copy has only in-frame clones and leaves some out. The sample records around 95,000 clones, around 85% being singletons. The TCR was taken from a man aged 50-60 years with active or convalescent COVID-19. The V call is TRBV3-1 (or the pseudogene TRBV3-2), the J call TRBJ1-2; 11 bases fit TRBD1. The specimen sequenced was peripheral blood. The CDR3 reads CASSQPGQGVGYTF. As DNA, the CDR3 is TGTGCCAGCAGCCAACCGGGACAGGGGGTTGGCTACACCTTC.